This T cell receptor beta chain was recorded in a study of blood T cells in healthy people across ages. The study, taken as a whole, reports: The study regarded diversity estimates from one million T cells as underestimates.

CDR1 is SGHVS and CDR2 is FNYEAQ in the germline V gene. The CDR3 consists of 17 residues. Trimming removed 2 bases from V and 10 bases from J; junction bases left unmatched: 12. Details on this clonotype: Its target is unknown.

Using a J-beta primer mix together with a sample-barcoded 5' primer, a second PCR was run for roughly 7 to 11 cycles. Every sample produced at least 2.5 million CDR3-containing paired-end reads. TCRdb re-derived calls from the 5' RACE reads in MiXCR, one entry per CDR3 protein. The sample holds 1,800,000 or so distinct CDR3 sequences; roughly two fifths are singletons and the top ten take roughly 23%. The chain is built from TRBV7-6 and TRBJ2-1; 12 bases are shared with TRBD1. The material sequenced was blood. This clonotype was obtained from a human donor in good health. The CDR3 bases are TGTGCCAGCAGCTTACGGGACAGGGGGCTTGGTACCTACGAGCAGTTCTTC. The encoded protein is CASSLRDRGLGTYEQFF.